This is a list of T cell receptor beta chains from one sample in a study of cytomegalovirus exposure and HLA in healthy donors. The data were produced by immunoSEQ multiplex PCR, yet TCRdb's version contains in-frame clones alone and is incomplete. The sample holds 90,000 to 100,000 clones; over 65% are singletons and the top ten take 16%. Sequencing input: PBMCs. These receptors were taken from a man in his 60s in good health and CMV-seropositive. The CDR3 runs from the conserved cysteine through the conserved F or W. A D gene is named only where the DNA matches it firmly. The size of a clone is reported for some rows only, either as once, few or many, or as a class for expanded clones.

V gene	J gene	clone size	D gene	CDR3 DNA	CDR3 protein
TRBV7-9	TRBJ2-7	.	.	TGTGCCAGCAGCTTGGAGGGGGCGACCGAGCAGTACTTC	CASSLEGATEQYF
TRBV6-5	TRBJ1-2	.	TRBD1	TGTGCCAGCAGTCCCGGACAGGTGGTTCGGGGCTACACCTTC	CASSPGQVVRGYTF
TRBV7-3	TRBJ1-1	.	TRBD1	TGTGCCAGCAGCCAGGGGGCCGGAACTGAAGCTTTCTTT	CASSQGAGTEAFF
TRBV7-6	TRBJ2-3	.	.	TGTGCCAGCAGCTCCCAGAGCCCGGGGAAAAGCACAGATACGCAGTATTTT	CASSSQSPGKSTDTQYF
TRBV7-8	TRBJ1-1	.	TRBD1	TGTGCCAGCAGCCTCCGGGACAGGGGCATTAGTGAAGCTTTCTTT	CASSLRDRGISEAFF
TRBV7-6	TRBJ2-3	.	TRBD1	TGTGCCAGCAGCCAATACGGGACAGGCCGTGATAAAGATACGCAGTATTTT	CASSQYGTGRDKDTQYF
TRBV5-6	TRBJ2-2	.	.	TGTGCCAGCAGCTTACCAGCGAGCACCGGGGAGCTGTTTTTT	CASSLPASTGELFF
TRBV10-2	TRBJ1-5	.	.	TGCGCCAGCAGTGAATATCAGGCTGGCCTTCCCCAGCATTTT	CASSEYQAGLPQHF
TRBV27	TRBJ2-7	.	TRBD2	TGTGCCAGCAGTTTACGGGAGGGGTACGAGCAGTACTTC	CASSLREGYEQYF
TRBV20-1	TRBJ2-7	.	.	TGCAGTGCTAGAGGGGGGCAGGTGCAGTACTTC	CSARGGQVQYF
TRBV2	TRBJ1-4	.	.	TGTGCCAGCAGTGTTGCGGGGGCAACTAATGAAAAACTGTTTTTT	CASSVAGATNEKLFF
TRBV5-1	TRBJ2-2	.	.	TGCGCCAGCAGCTTACGGGCGGGATCAAACGCGAACACCGGGGAGCTGTTTTTT	CASSLRAGSNANTGELFF
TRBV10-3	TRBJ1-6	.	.	TGTGCCATCAGCCCGACAGAACCCGTAATTGGATTCCTCCACTTT	CAISPTEPVIGFLHF
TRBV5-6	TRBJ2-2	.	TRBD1	TGTGCCAGCAGCTTGGGAGGGACAGGGGGCACCGGGGAGCTGTTTTTT	CASSLGGTGGTGELFF
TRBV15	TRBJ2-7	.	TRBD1	TGTGCTTTGGTCCCGGGGACAGGTGGGCAGGACGAGCAGTACTTC	CALVPGTGGQDEQYF
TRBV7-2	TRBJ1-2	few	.	TGTGCCAGCAGCTTAGACCCGTACATGATCTATGGCTACACCTTC	CASSLDPYMIYGYTF
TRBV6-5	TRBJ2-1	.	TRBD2	TGTGCCAGCAGTCGACTAGCGGGGGGCCACAATGAGCAGTTCTTC	CASSRLAGGHNEQFF
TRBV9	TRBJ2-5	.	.	TGTGCCAGCAGCGTAGCTGATGGGCAGGGAGAGACCCAGTACTTC	CASSVADGQGETQYF
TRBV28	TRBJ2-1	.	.	TGTGCCAGCAGTTTCCGCTACAATGAGCAGTTCTTC	CASSFRYNEQFF
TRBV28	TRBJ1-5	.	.	TGTGCCAGCAGTGGGCAGGGAAATGGCAATCAGCCCCAGCATTTT	CASSGQGNGNQPQHF
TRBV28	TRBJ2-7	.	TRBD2	TGTGCCAGCAGTTTCAGAGCGGGGTACCACGAGCAGTACTTC	CASSFRAGYHEQYF
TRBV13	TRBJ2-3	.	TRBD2	TGTGCCAGCAGCTCAAGACCTAGCGGGGTGAGAGATACGCAGTATTTT	CASSSRPSGVRDTQYF
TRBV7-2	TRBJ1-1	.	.	TGTGCCAGCAGCCTCGACAGGAGCACTGAAGCTTTCTTT	CASSLDRSTEAFF
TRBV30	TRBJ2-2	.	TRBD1	TGTGCCTGGACTCAATACCGGGACAGGGTAACCGGGGAGCTGTTTTTT	CAWTQYRDRVTGELFF
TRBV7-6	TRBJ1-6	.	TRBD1	TGTGCCAGCGGGGCCGGGACAGGGTCCTATAATTCACCCCTCCACTTT	CASGAGTGSYNSPLHF
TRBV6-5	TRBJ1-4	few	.	TGTGCCAGCAGTCTCCAGCCCGCGGCTAATGAAAAACTGTTTTTT	CASSLQPAANEKLFF
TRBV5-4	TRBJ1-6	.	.	TGTGCCAGCAGCTCCCAGGGCCAGAATTCACCCCTCCACTTT	CASSSQGQNSPLHF
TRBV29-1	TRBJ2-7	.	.	TGCAGCGTTATGACAGGTTACGAGCAGTACTTC	CSVMTGYEQYF
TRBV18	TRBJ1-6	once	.	TGTGCCAGCTCACGGGAGTCTAACTCACCCCTCCACTTT	CASSRESNSPLHF
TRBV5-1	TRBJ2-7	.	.	TGCGCCAGCAGCTGGGGGGTGGGGTTATCCTACGAGCAGTACTTC	CASSWGVGLSYEQYF
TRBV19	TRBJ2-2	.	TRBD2	TGTGCCAGTAGTATGGGGACTAGCGGCACCGGGGAGCTGTTTTTT	CASSMGTSGTGELFF
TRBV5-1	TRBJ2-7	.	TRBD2	TGCGCCAGCAGCTCTTCTAGCGGGGGGCCGACCTACGAGCAGTACTTC	CASSSSSGGPTYEQYF
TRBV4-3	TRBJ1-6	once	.	TGCGCCAGCAGCCAAGATCGGGGGTACCGCTCACCCCTCCACTTT	CASSQDRGYRSPLHF
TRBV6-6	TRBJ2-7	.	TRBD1	TGTGCCAGCAGCAAACAGGGGTCCCCATTCGAGCAGTACTTC	CASSKQGSPFEQYF
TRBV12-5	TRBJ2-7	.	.	TGTGCTAGTGGTCCCCCCGGCAGGGAGGAATACGAGCAGTACTTC	CASGPPGREEYEQYF
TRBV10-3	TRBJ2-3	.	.	TGTGCCATCAGTGAGGTAGCCACTAGCACAGATACGCAGTATTTT	CAISEVATSTDTQYF
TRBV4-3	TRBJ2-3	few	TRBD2	TGCGCCAGCAGCCAAGGCCACCCGAGCGGGGGGGCTACAGATACGCAGTATTTT	CASSQGHPSGGATDTQYF
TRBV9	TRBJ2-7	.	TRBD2	TGTGCCAGCAGCCTTGGACTAGCGGGAAACTACGAGCAGTACTTC	CASSLGLAGNYEQYF
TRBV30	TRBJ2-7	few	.	TGTGCCTGGAAGCAGGGAACCTACGAGCAGTACTTC	CAWKQGTYEQYF
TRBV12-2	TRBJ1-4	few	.	TGTGCAAGTCTCCCCGCCGGGACAGAGGCTCCTGGAGTTGAAAAACTGTTTTTT	CASLPAGTEAPGVEKLFF